The 5 T cell receptor beta chains listed next were all sequenced from one sample in a study of T cells in Graves' hyperthyroidism and ophthalmopathy. The investigators amplified TCR beta CDR3 regions from RNA transcripts. Using the HTBI primer set, a first-round RT-PCR was run on the TCR CDR3. MiXCR was run by TCRdb on the multiplex PCR reads, yielding one entry per CDR3 protein. The sample records a few hundred thousand distinct CDR3 sequences, about 16% being singletons. Sequencing was done on a sample of blood. These receptors all stem from a woman in her twenties or thirties with Graves' hyperthyroidism.

The chain links TRBV15 to TRBJ2-1; possible D gene TRBD2, 5 bases. With 0 bases removed from V and 7 bases from J, the gap between germline ends came to 13 bases. This CDR3 spans 15 amino acids. The germline gives CDR1 LNHNV, CDR2 YYDKDF (reference sequence). CDR3 loop: CATSREGPAENEQFF. In DNA form, the CDR3 reads TGTGCCACCAGCAGAGAAGGGCCAGCGGAAAATGAGCAGTTCTTC.

This clonotype has a handful of counts. This chain joins TRBV6-1 and TRBJ2-1; possible D gene TRBD1, 5 bases. Germline values: CDR1 MNHNS, CDR2 SASEGT. V gave up 5 bases and J gave up 1 base, with 6 bases separating them. The CDR3 loop spans 13 amino acids. The CDR3 bases are TGTGCCAGCAGTCGACAGTCCTACAATGAGCAGTTCTTC. Protein sequence: CASSRQSYNEQFF.

This clonotype was detected a few times. The V and J genes are TRBV25-1 and TRBJ2-7; a possible D gene is TRBD2 (6 bases). V was shortened by 4 bases and J by 0 bases, with 10 bases between the two germline ends. The CDR3 runs to 14 residues. CDR1 is MGHDK and CDR2 is SYGVNS in the germline V gene. The CDR3 loop reads CASSGRRGSYEQYF. DNA of the CDR3: TGTGCCAGCAGTGGAAGGCGGGGCTCCTACGAGCAGTACTTC.

This chain links TRBV7-8 with TRBJ2-3; TRBD1 aligns across 8 bases. The germline gives CDR1 SGHVS, CDR2 FQNEAQ. The CDR3 consists of 16 residues. The trim removed 2 bases at V and 3 bases at J, leaving 7 bases unmatched. The CDR3 DNA follows: TGTGCCAGCAGCTTATATACCGACAGGGGTACAGATACGCAGTATTTT. Translated, it gives CASSLYTDRGTDTQYF. Variable domain in full (rest from reference TRBV7-8 and TRBJ2-3): GAGVSQSPRYKVAKRGQDVALRCDPISGHVSLFWYQQALGQGPEFLTYFQNEAQLDKSGLPSDRFFAERPEGSVSTLKIQRTQQEDSAVYLCASSLYTDRGTDTQYFGPGTRLTVL.

This clonotype was seen repeatedly, ten times or more. V is TRBV3-1 and J is TRBJ2-2, with unresolved D. The CDR3 runs to 16 residues. The germline V gene encodes CDR1 LGHDT and CDR2 YNNKEL (reference sequence). Deletions cut 1 base from V and 1 base from J, with 10 bases between. This chain's CDR3 is CASSQVLIKNTGELFF. The CDR3 DNA follows: TGTGCCAGCAGCCAAGTTCTAATTAAGAACACCGGGGAGCTGTTTTTT. Full variable domain (rest looked up from reference TRBV3-1 and TRBJ2-2): DTAVSQTPKYLVTQMGNDKSIKCEQNLGHDTMYWYKQDSKKFLKIMFSYNNKELIINETVPNRFSPKSPDKAHLNLHINSLELGDSAVYFCASSQVLIKNTGELFFGEGSRLTVL.